Listed here are 20 T cell receptor beta chains from one sample, sequenced in a study of blood T cell repertoires in COVID-19. Measured with immunoSEQ multiplex PCR; TCRdb has only the in-frame clones, and not every one. The data hold 330,000 or so clones, with more than 75% observed a single time. The specimen was PBMCs or T cells enriched from blood (not recorded which). Receptors were obtained from a middle-aged man in a cohort exposed to, infected with or recovered from COVID-19 (not recorded which).

This chain links TRBV29-1 with TRBJ2-7; maybe TRBD2 (5 bases). The V gene's germline CDR1 is SQVTM and CDR2 ANQGSEA. The CDR3 is 12 amino acids. Trimming left V 2 bases short and J 4 bases short, with 9 bases between. Here the CDR3 reads CSVETRAYEQYF. The CDR3 nucleotides read TGCAGCGTTGAAACTAGGGCGTACGAGCAGTACTTC.

The sample holds one count of this clone. This rearrangement joins TRBV7-9 to TRBJ2-1; 9 nucleotides line up with TRBD2. The V segment lost 1 base and the J segment 5 bases; nucleotides outside the gene matches: 6. The CDR3 totals 16 residues. Per germline, CDR1 SEHNR and CDR2 FQNEAQ (reference sequence). The CDR3 is CASSLGSPSGNNEQFF. CDR3 nucleotide sequence: TGTGCCAGCAGCTTAGGTTCCCCTAGCGGGAACAATGAGCAGTTCTTC.

This clone appeared a few times. This chain uses TRBV3-1 (or the pseudogene TRBV3-2) with TRBJ2-4; 10 nucleotides line up with TRBD2. CDR1 is LGHDT and CDR2 is YNNKEL in the germline V gene (reference sequence). This CDR3 has 19 amino acids. V was pared by 3 bases and J by 6 bases, with 17 bases of the junction left unmatched. The CDR3 protein is CASSHTRGASGRKGNIQYF. The CDR3 nucleotides are TGTGCCAGCAGCCACACTAGGGGGGCTAGCGGGAGAAAGGGAAACATTCAGTACTTC.

The chain recombines TRBV5-1 with TRBJ2-5; 11 bases align to TRBD2. Per the germline V gene, CDR1 is SGHRS and CDR2 is YFSETQ. This CDR3 has 16 residues. V lost 5 bases, J lost 0 bases, and 6 bases stayed unmatched. The CDR3 DNA follows: TGCGCCAGCAGTCCCGGGACTAGCGGAGACCAAGAGACCCAGTACTTC. The encoded protein is CASSPGTSGDQETQYF.

This clone was seen repeatedly, ten times or more. The chain joins TRBV5-4 to TRBJ1-2; D possibly corresponds to TRBD1 (5 bases). Trimming removed 6 bases from V and 5 bases from J, with 17 bases in between. The V gene's germline CDR1 is SGHNT and CDR2 YYREEE (reference sequence). This CDR3 is 14 amino acids long. In DNA form, the CDR3 reads TGTGCCAGCACCCCTGGACAAGCCGGGTATGGCTACACCTTC. Protein product: CASTPGQAGYGYTF.

This clone was seen just once. The rearrangement joins TRBV28 to TRBJ2-4; no reliable D call. The V end was cut by 4 bases, the J end by 0 bases, with 10 bases between. The V gene's germline CDR1 is MDHEN and CDR2 SYDVKM. The CDR3 consists of 15 residues. This chain's CDR3 is CASSSTSLAKNIQYF. The CDR3 DNA is TGTGCCAGCAGTTCGACATCGCTAGCCAAAAACATTCAGTACTTC.

The chain couples TRBV19 to TRBJ1-1; D unresolved. Germline V CDR1 and CDR2: LNHDA, SQIVND (reference sequence). Trimming left V 3 bases short and J 4 bases short, with 6 bases between. The CDR3 loop spans 12 amino acids. As DNA, the CDR3 is TGTGCCAGTAGTATGCTCAGCACTGAAGCTTTCTTT. Its protein is CASSMLSTEAFF.

This clone was seen a single time. The junction departs from the called germline gene at one end, perhaps through a read error. The chain couples TRBV28 to TRBJ2-7; 7 positions match TRBD1. Looked up from germline, CDR1 is MDHEN and CDR2 is SYDVKM. This CDR3 has 15 amino acids. CDR3 residues: CASALPGQLSHEQYF. CDR3 DNA sequence: TGTGCCAGCGCTCTTCCGGGACAGCTCTCCCACGAGCAGTACTTC.

This clone was seen more than once but under ten times. V is TRBV4-1 and J is TRBJ2-7, with D maybe TRBD1 (6 bases). Germline loops: CDR1 MGHRA, CDR2 YSYEKL. The CDR3 spans 17 residues. The ends were cut back, 4 bases at V and 5 bases at J, with 24 bases in the middle. The CDR3 DNA follows: TGCGCCAGCAGCCTTCGGGCGAGGGGGAGCGGTCAGGACGAGCAGTACTTC. This sequence encodes CASSLRARGSGQDEQYF.

The genes are TRBV24-1 and TRBJ2-7, with TRBD2 matching 8 bases. Per the germline V gene, CDR1 is KGHDR and CDR2 is SFDVKD. The CDR3 covers 16 residues. V lost 4 bases to trimming and J lost 3 bases; unmatched junction nucleotides: 10. The CDR3 coding sequence is TGTGCCACCAGTGACGGCGGACTAGCAGGTAACTACGAGCAGTACTTC. It translates to CATSDGGLAGNYEQYF.

This clone came up once. The CDR3 coding sequence is TGTGCCAGCAGTTTGAATAACAGGGAAAAACTGTTTTTT. Translated: CASSLNNREKLFF. The chain carries TRBV28 and TRBJ1-4, with a tentative D call TRBD1 (5 bases). This CDR3 contains 13 residues. Trimming removed 3 bases from V and 8 bases from J, with 10 bases in between. Germline V gene data show CDR1 as MDHEN and CDR2 as SYDVKM.

CDR3 coding DNA: TGTGCCAGCAGCTTGGAAGCGGGATCGATTAGTGAGCAGTTCTTC. Translating it yields CASSLEAGSISEQFF. V usage is TRBV5-4 and J usage is TRBJ2-1; the match to TRBD2 covers 7 bases. The germline V gene encodes CDR1 SGHNT and CDR2 YYREEE (reference sequence). Trimming removed 0 bases from V and 9 bases from J; junction bases left unmatched: 9. CDR3 size: 15 residues. Variable domain in full (rest from reference TRBV5-4 and TRBJ2-1): ETGVTQSPTHLIKTRGQQVTLRCSSQSGHNTVSWYQQALGQGPQFIFQYYREEENGRGNFPPRFSGLQFPNYSSELNVNALELDDSALYLCASSLEAGSISEQFFGPGTRLTVL.

The chain recombines TRBV3-1 (or the pseudogene TRBV3-2) with TRBJ2-2; no firm D call. The V gene's germline CDR1 is LGHDT and CDR2 YNNKEL (reference sequence). V shed 4 bases and J shed 2 bases, with 11 bases lying between them. The CDR3 has 15 residues. CDR3 region: CASSRLAVNTGELFF. DNA of the CDR3: TGTGCCAGCAGCCGCTTGGCGGTAAACACCGGGGAGCTGTTTTTT.

The chain couples TRBV2 to TRBJ2-4; possibly TRBD1 for D (5 bases). Germline-derived CDR1 and CDR2 are SNHLY and FYNNEI. The CDR3 is 17 amino acids. Trimming left V 6 bases short and J 0 bases short, with 18 bases between. The CDR3 region is CASRQGPFIIAKNIQYF. CDR3 nucleotides: TGTGCCAGCAGGCAGGGCCCTTTTATCATAGCCAAAAACATTCAGTACTTC.

This chain connects TRBV18 to TRBJ2-7; the D gene is possibly TRBD1 (5 bases). V was pared by 6 bases and J by 11 bases, with 17 bases between. Germline assignment: CDR1 KGHSH and CDR2 LQKENI. CDR3 length equals 12 residues. The chain's CDR3 is CASSLKEGAEYF. The CDR3 nucleotides read TGTGCCAGCTCCCTTAAGGAAGGGGCGGAGTACTTC.

The rearrangement uses TRBV6-5 and TRBJ2-4; 11 nucleotides agree with TRBD2. Germline V gene sequence: CDR1 MNHEY, CDR2 SVGAGI. With 8 bases clipped from V and 1 base from J, the junction kept 4 bases outside the gene matches. This CDR3 is built from 15 residues. CDR3 nucleotide sequence: TGTGCCAGCGTAGCGGGAGGGTCGGCCAAAAACATTCAGTACTTC. Translated: CASVAGGSAKNIQYF.

The table lists this clone with a few counts. The chain carries TRBV18 and TRBJ1-1, with TRBD1 matching 9 bases. The V and J ends lost 1 base and 2 bases, in that order; junction bases with no gene match: 5. The CDR3 extends over 16 amino acids. The germline V gene encodes CDR1 KGHSH and CDR2 LQKENI. The CDR3 is CASSPRGQGFNTEAFF. CDR3 DNA: TGTGCCAGCTCACCACGGGGACAGGGTTTTAACACTGAAGCTTTCTTT.

The J gene is TRBJ2-2, the V gene TRBV7-3; D call uncertain. Germline lookup yields CDR1 SGHTA and CDR2 FQGTGA. This CDR3 is 14 amino acids long. V gave up 3 bases and J gave up 2 bases, with 7 bases separating them. CDR3 DNA sequence: TGTGCCAGCAGCTTTTTACAAAACACCGGGGAGCTGTTTTTT. Residues: CASSFLQNTGELFF.

The chain employs TRBV3-1 (or the pseudogene TRBV3-2) and TRBJ2-2, with 15 bases identical to TRBD2. The CDR3 consists of 21 residues. Germline V lookup: CDR1 LGHDT, CDR2 YNNKEL (reference sequence). V shed 3 bases and J 4 bases; nucleotides not matched to a gene: 15. The CDR3 is CASSQKGPGLAGGRGTGELFF. CDR3 nucleotides: TGTGCCAGCAGCCAGAAAGGGCCGGGACTAGCGGGAGGTCGGGGCACCGGGGAGCTGTTTTTT.

The chain couples TRBV10-1 to TRBJ2-7; the match to TRBD1 covers 7 bases. Per germline, CDR1 WNHNN and CDR2 SYGVQD (reference sequence). V shed 10 bases, J shed 5 bases, and the junction held 14 bases outside the gene matches. This CDR3 contains 14 residues. CDR3 sequence (DNA): TGCGCCACCTCTCGGGACAGCCGAAGGGACGAGCAGTACTTC. This translates into CATSRDSRRDEQYF.